These T cell receptor beta chains were read from a single sample in a study of siplizumab effects on memory and regulatory T cells. Produced via immunoSEQ multiplex PCR; TCRdb's table is partial and in-frame only. The sample includes 50,000 or so clones, roughly 97% of them seen just once. Source material: naive CD4+ T cells sorted from blood. The origin of the receptors is a human donor in good health. Each CDR3 is given with its conserved first and last residue. Expanded clones get a size class; other rows say once, few or many, or leave the size out.

clone size	V gene	J gene	CDR3 protein
-	TRBV28	TRBJ1-6	CASSWRDSYNSPLHF
-	TRBV5-1	TRBJ2-1	CASSSQGLAAYNEQFF
-	TRBV28	TRBJ2-4	CASSPRQGRNIQYF
-	TRBV7-6	TRBJ2-3	CASSSQKLAPSTDTQYF
once	TRBV5-4	TRBJ1-2	CASSPGQGKTNYGYTF
-	TRBV14	TRBJ1-4	CASSQELMTVGVEKLFF
-	TRBV6-1	TRBJ2-7	CASIPFPRGNEQYF
-	TRBV27	TRBJ1-1	CASSPLGGNTEAFF
-	TRBV28	TRBJ1-1	CASSLWSNRGRGSTEAFF
-	TRBV12-5	TRBJ2-1	CASGRRAAGTHNEQFF
-	TRBV27	TRBJ2-2	CASSFFRGMHYGELFF
-	TRBV27	TRBJ2-6	CASSPDRGRNSGANVLTF
-	TRBV27	TRBJ2-1	CASSGTSGSLDEQFF
-	TRBV7-2	TRBJ2-2	CASSFPGELFF
-	TRBV5-1	TRBJ1-2	CASSDTNREGYTF
-	TRBV11-3	TRBJ2-5	CASSQFSGDGETQYF
once	TRBV7-9	TRBJ1-5	CASSLDSTENQPQHF
-	TRBV28	TRBJ2-2	CASSPAGYTGELFF
-	TRBV6-5	TRBJ2-3	CASRKDAPDTQYF
-	TRBV6-1	TRBJ2-3	CASRGTGWGTDTQYF
-	TRBV7-8	TRBJ2-1	CASSLRLARNNEQFF
-	TRBV11-2	TRBJ2-7	CASSSPREGSHEQYF
-	TRBV5-1	TRBJ2-7	CASSLIMGHEQYF
-	TRBV5-1	TRBJ2-7	CASSLGRSSSYEQYF
-	TRBV7-8	TRBJ2-7	CASSLTNGLYEQYF
-	TRBV28	TRBJ2-5	CASSLVRETQYF
-	TRBV5-8	TRBJ1-5	CASSLAKSSSNQPQHF
-	TRBV7-8	TRBJ1-5	CASSLEGQGMSNQPQHF
-	TRBV28	TRBJ1-2	CASSIPGQPYGYTF
-	TRBV6-5	TRBJ1-2	CASSGGDSLYGYTF
-	TRBV14	TRBJ2-2	CASSEAPRELFF
-	TRBV18	TRBJ1-1	CASSPEGTTEAFF
-	TRBV15	TRBJ1-2	CATSRDPNYGYTF
-	TRBV6-5	TRBJ1-1	CASTTSGEAFF
-	TRBV27	TRBJ2-1	CASKEGPTVSYNEQFF
-	TRBV18	TRBJ2-5	CASSPKTGVSQETQYF
-	TRBV6-6	TRBJ2-5	CASRDDGGMGGTQYF
-	TRBV4-1	TRBJ2-1	CASSQPPGQGKNEQFF
once	TRBV15	TRBJ2-1	CATSRDFGIYNEQFF
-	TRBV19	TRBJ2-2	CASSIAPLGLAGANTGELFF
-	TRBV6-6	TRBJ2-7	CASSDPGQGRYEQYF
once	TRBV9	TRBJ2-5	CASSVKGETQYF
-	TRBV6-1	TRBJ1-3	CASSESGFLHSGNTIYF
once	TRBV7-9	TRBJ2-6	CASGGLGANVLTF
-	TRBV30	TRBJ2-7	CAWRPPGQGNYEQYF